This TCR beta chain stems from a study of control samples from healthy donors and cancer patients. CDR3 length: 14 residues. Trimming shortened V by 5 bases and J by 2 bases, and 12 bases separated the two germline ends. CDR1 LGHNA and CDR2 YSLEER come from the germline V gene. The method was immunoSEQ multiplex PCR; TCRdb's version includes in-frame clones alone and lacks a portion of them. Counted here are under 65,000 clones, approximately 86% occurring once; the ten biggest clones make up over 2.5%. The gene calls are TRBV4-3 and TRBJ1-1, with a possible D match to TRBD1 (6 bases). This clonotype was sampled from a woman aged 45-65 years with lung cancer. The sample was PBMCs. CDR3 DNA: TGCGCCAGCAGCTTCCGACAGGATAACACTGAAGCTTTCTTT. Protein: CASSFRQDNTEAFF.